This TCR beta chain originates from a study of shared clonotypes between healthy human individuals. Study information: Each donor contributed plates that comprised three CD4 naive, three CD4 memory, two CD8 naive and one CD8 memory.

About this clone itself: Its specificity is not known.

Each subset's genomic DNA was shared equally among a number of immunoSEQ plates. Assay: immunoSEQ multiplex PCR; the TCRdb copy retains only in-frame clones and omits some. The sample includes some 87,000 clones, 60% to 70% seen only once; the top ten take approximately 53%. General observations from the study: Only blood samples were collected, and tissue repertoires likely differ. Among several donors, roughly 5% of naive CD4 clonotypes were found in common.

Losses at the gene ends were 4 bases for V and 6 bases for J; bases not matched to a gene: 8. In germline, CDR1 is MDHEN, CDR2 SYDVKM. The CDR3 runs to 17 residues. V is TRBV28 and J is TRBJ2-6, with 11 nucleotides matching TRBD2. The sequenced material came from memory CD8+ T cells sorted from blood. Subset denoted: CD45RO+ cells pooled with CCR7-negative TemRA cells. The sequence was collected from a man aged 30-40 years in good health. CDR3 amino acids: CASSSIGTSGQANVLTF. In DNA form, the CDR3 reads TGTGCCAGCAGTTCAATCGGGACTAGCGGCCAGGCCAACGTCCTGACTTTC.